The 4 T cell receptor beta chains below all came from one sample that was sequenced in a study of shared clonotypes between healthy human individuals (dated by TCRdb to 2018 to 2021). Library generation was performed with the immunoSEQ multiplex PCR assay. This is the immuneACCESS table as TCRdb keeps it, with only in-frame sequences that have V and J called. A part of the clones is gone; compared with another copy, unresolved V genes explain less than half, and the rest is unexplained. The sample table lists 850,000 to 1,200,000 clones, about 74% of them with a count of one. The ten largest clones capture nearly 1.5% of the sample. Input material: memory CD4+ T cells sorted from blood. The sample's cell subset or site, from its label and the paper: CD45RA-negative fraction. These receptors were taken from a man younger than 35 in good health.

The rearrangement joins TRBV20-1 to TRBJ1-1; D is unresolved. From germline, CDR1 is DFQATT and CDR2 SNEGSKA (reference sequence). This CDR3 has 11 residues. The V end was cut by 6 bases, the J end by 5 bases, with 10 bases between. CDR3 residues: CSAPEVTEAFF. The CDR3 nucleotides are TGCAGTGCCCCGGAAGTGACTGAAGCTTTCTTT.

The genes are TRBV30 and TRBJ1-3; TRBD1 aligns across 7 bases. This CDR3 region has 14 residues. Germline CDR1 reads GTSNPN; CDR2 reads SVGIG (reference sequence). The trim removed 1 base at V and 3 bases at J, leaving 3 bases unmatched. CDR3 sequence: CAWSGDSIGNTIYF. For the CDR3, the DNA is TGTGCCTGGAGTGGGGACAGCATTGGAAACACCATATATTTT.

J is TRBJ1-5 and V is TRBV9; no clear D gene. The V and J ends lost 0 bases and 1 base respectively, with 5 bases between them. The CDR3 loop spans 14 amino acids. Looked up from germline, CDR1 is SGDLS and CDR2 is YYNGEE. The CDR3 sequence is CASSVVRSNQPQHF. The CDR3 nucleotides are TGTGCCAGCAGCGTAGTGAGGAGCAATCAGCCCCAGCATTTT.

This clone was seen a few times. The chain recombines TRBV12-5 with TRBJ2-1, with 8 positions matching TRBD2. The CDR3 has 14 residues. V dropped 8 bases and J dropped 9; count of bases not matched to a gene: 12. Germline CDR1 LGHNT, CDR2 FRNRAP. The CDR3 region is CASLSGSSRGEQFF. Here the CDR3 DNA reads TGTGCTAGTCTGAGCGGGAGTTCCCGTGGTGAGCAGTTCTTC.